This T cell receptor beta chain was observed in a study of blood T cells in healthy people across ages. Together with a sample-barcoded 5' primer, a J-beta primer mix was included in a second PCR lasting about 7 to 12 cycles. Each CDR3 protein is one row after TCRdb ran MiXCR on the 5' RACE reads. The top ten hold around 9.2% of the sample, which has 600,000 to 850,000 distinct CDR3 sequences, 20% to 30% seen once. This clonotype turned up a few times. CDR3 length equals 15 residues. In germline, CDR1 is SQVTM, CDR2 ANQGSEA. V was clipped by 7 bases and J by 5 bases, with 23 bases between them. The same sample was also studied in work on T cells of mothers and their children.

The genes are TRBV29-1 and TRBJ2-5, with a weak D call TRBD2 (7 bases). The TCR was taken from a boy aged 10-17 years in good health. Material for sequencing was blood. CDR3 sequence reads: CSGLALRGGPETQYF. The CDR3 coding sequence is TGCAGCGGGCTCGCACTTAGGGGGGGGCCGGAGACCCAGTACTTC.